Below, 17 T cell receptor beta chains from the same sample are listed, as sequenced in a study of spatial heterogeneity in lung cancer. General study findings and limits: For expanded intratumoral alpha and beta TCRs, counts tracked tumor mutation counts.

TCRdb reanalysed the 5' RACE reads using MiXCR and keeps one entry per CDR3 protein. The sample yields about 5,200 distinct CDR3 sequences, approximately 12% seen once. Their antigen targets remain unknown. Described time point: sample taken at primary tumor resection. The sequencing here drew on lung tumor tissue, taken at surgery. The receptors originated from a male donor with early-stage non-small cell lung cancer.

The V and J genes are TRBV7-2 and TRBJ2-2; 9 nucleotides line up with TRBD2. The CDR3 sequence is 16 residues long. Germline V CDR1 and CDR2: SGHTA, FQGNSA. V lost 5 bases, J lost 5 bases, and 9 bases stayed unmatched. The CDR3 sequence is CASSPGLALRTGELFF. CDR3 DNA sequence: TGTGCCAGCAGCCCTGGACTAGCGTTGAGAACCGGGGAGCTGTTTTTT.

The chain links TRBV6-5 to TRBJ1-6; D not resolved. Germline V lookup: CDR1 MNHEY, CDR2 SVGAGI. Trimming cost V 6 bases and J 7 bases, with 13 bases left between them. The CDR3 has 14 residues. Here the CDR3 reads CASRSIGRNSPLHF. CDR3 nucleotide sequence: TGTGCCAGCAGATCAATTGGAAGAAATTCACCCCTCCACTTT.

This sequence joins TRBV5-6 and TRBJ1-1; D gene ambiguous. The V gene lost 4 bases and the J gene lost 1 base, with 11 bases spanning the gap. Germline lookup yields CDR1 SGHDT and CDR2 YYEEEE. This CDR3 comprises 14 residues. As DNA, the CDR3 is TGTGCCAGCAGCCGGAGGAGAACGAACACTGAAGCTTTCTTT. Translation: CASSRRRTNTEAFF.

The CDR3 loop is CASSLGFAGEGQPQHF. The CDR3 DNA reads TGTGCCAGCAGCTTAGGTTTTGCCGGGGAGGGTCAGCCCCAGCATTTT. The rearrangement uses TRBV7-6 and TRBJ1-5; D call uncertain. Germline V gene data show CDR1 as SGHVS and CDR2 as FNYEAQ. The CDR3 consists of 16 residues. V was pared by 1 base and J by 6 bases, with 16 bases between.

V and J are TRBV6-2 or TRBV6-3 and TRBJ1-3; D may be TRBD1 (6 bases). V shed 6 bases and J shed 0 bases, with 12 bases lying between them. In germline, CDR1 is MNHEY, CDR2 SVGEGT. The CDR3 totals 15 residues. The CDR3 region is CASSPQGSSGNTIYF. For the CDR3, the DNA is TGTGCCAGCAGCCCCCAGGGGAGCTCTGGAAACACCATATATTTT.

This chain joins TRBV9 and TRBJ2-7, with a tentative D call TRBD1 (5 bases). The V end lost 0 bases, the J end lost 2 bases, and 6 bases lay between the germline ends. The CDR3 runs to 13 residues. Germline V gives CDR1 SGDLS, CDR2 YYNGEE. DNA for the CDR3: TGTGCCAGCAGCGTAGCGGACACCTACGAGCAGTACTTC. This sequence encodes CASSVADTYEQYF.

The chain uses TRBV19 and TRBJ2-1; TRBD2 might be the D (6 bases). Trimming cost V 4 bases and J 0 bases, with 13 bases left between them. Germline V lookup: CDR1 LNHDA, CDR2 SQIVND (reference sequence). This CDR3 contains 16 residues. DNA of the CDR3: TGTGCCAGTAGTAGGAGCGGGCTCTACTCCTACAATGAGCAGTTCTTC. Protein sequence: CASSRSGLYSYNEQFF.

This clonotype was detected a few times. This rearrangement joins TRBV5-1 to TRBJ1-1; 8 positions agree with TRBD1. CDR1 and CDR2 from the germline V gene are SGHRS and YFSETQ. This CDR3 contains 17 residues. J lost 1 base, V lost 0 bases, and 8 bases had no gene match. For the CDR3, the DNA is TGCGCCAGCAGCTTGGTGGGTACGGGGACAGGGAACACTGAAGCTTTCTTT. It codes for CASSLVGTGTGNTEAFF. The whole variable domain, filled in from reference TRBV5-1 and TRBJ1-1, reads KAGVTQTPRYLIKTRGQQVTLSCSPISGHRSVSWYQQTPGQGLQFLFEYFSETQRNKGNFPGRFSGRQFSNSRSEMNVSTLELGDSALYLCASSLVGTGTGNTEAFFGQGTRLTVV.

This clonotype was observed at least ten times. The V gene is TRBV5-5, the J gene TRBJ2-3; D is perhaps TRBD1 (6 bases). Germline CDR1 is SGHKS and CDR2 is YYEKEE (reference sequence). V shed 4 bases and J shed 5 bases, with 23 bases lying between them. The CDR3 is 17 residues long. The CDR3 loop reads CASSHFPGTPMGDTQYF. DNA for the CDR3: TGTGCCAGCAGCCATTTCCCGGGGACACCAATGGGAGATACGCAGTATTTT.

Here the CDR3 reads CASSLAGGSSYNEQFF. CDR3 nucleotide sequence: TGCGCCAGCAGCTTGGCCGGGGGGAGCTCCTACAATGAGCAGTTCTTC. The chain is built from TRBV5-1 and TRBJ2-1; 7 nucleotides match TRBD2. The CDR3 is 16 amino acids. In germline, CDR1 is SGHRS, CDR2 YFSETQ. Germline trimming cut 0 bases from V and 0 bases from J; bases unmatched to any gene: 3.

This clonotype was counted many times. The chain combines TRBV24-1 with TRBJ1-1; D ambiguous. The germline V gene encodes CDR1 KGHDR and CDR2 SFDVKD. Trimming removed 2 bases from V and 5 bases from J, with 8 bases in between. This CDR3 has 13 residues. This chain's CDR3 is CATSDSGRTEAFF. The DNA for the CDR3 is TGTGCCACCAGTGATTCCGGGAGGACTGAAGCTTTCTTT.

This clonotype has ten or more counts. The CDR3 region is CASSRYAGAANEKLFF. In nucleotides, the CDR3 is TGTGCCAGCAGCCGTTATGCGGGGGCGGCTAATGAAAAACTGTTTTTT. The chain links TRBV3-1 to TRBJ1-4; tentatively, D is TRBD1 (6 bases). The CDR3 spans 16 residues. Germline assignment: CDR1 LGHDT and CDR2 YNNKEL (reference sequence). The V gene lost 4 bases and the J gene lost 3 bases, with 15 bases spanning the gap.

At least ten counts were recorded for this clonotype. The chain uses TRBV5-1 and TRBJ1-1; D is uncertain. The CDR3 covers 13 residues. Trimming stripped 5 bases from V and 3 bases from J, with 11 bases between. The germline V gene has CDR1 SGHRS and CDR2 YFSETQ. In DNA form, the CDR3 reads TGCGCCAGCAGGGGAAGGCAGGACACTGAAGCTTTCTTT. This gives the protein CASRGRQDTEAFF.

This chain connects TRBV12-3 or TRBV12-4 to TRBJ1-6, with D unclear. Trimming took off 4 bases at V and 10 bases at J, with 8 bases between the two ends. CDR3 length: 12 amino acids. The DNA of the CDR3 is TGTGCCAGCAGTTACCGGGCCTCACCCCTCCACTTT. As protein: CASSYRASPLHF.

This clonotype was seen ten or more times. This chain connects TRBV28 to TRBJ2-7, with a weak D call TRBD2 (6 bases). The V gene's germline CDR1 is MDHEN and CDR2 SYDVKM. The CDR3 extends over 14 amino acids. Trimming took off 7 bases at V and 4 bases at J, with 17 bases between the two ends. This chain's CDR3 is CASTSPGGVYEQYF. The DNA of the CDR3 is TGTGCCAGCACTTCGCCAGGAGGGGTGTACGAGCAGTACTTC.

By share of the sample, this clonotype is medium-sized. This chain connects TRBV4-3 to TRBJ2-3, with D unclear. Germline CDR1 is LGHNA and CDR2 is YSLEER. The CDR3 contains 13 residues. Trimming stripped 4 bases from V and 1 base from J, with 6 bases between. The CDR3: CASSPRRTDTQYF. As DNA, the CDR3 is TGCGCCAGCAGCCCTAGACGCACAGATACGCAGTATTTT.

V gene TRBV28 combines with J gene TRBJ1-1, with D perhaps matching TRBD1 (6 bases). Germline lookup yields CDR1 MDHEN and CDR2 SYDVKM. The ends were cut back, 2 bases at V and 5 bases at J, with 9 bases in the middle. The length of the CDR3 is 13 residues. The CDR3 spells CASSLTGWTEAFF. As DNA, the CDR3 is TGTGCCAGCAGTTTAACAGGGTGGACTGAAGCTTTCTTT.